This TCR beta chain derives from a study of shared clonotypes between healthy human individuals. As for the study in general: Donors were two women and a few men aged 18 to 49. Points from the study as a whole: Estimated richness values were generally larger in naive subsets than in memory subsets.

Comment on this clone: The target antigen is unknown.

Germline values: CDR1 SGHTA, CDR2 FQGTGA. The junction had 9 bases not matched to a gene; V was cut back by 4 bases and J by 10 bases. The CDR3 extends over 16 amino acids. CD4+ cells underwent separation, giving CD45RA+ naive and CD45RA-negative memory subsets. Each cell subset's genomic DNA was divided evenly among several immunoSEQ plates. The table came from immunoSEQ multiplex PCR; TCRdb's copy has only in-frame clones and leaves some out. Here the sample spans some 580,000 clones, 97% being singletons. Specimen: naive CD4+ T cells sorted from blood. Subset in this sample: CD45RA+ positively selected. The clonotype originates from a woman in her twenties or thirties in good health. V usage is TRBV7-3 and J usage is TRBJ2-2, with 13 bases aligning to TRBD2. CDR3 protein: CASSSKVLAGGKELFF. DNA for the CDR3: TGTGCCAGCAGCTCGAAAGTACTAGCGGGAGGGAAGGAGCTGTTTTTT.